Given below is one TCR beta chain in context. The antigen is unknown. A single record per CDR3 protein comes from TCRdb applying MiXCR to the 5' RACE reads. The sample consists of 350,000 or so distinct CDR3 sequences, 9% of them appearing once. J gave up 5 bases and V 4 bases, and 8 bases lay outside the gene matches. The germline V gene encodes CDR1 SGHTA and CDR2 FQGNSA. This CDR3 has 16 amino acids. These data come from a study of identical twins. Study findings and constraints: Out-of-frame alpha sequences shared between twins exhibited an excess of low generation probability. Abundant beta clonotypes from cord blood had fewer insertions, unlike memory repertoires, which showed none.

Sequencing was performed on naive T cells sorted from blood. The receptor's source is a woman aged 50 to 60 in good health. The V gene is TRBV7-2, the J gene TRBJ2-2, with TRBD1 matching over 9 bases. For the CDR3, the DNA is TGTGCCAGCAGCTGGACAGGGGTGGTGAGGACCGGGGAGCTGTTTTTT. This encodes CASSWTGVVRTGELFF.